This T cell receptor beta chain is from a study of early T cells in non-severe SARS-CoV-2 infection. Study as a whole: Sequencing targeted bulk RNA from unsorted whole blood, leaving chains unpaired.

CDR3 size: 18 residues. V was pared by 1 base and J by 1 base, with 8 bases of the junction left unmatched. Each single cDNA molecule received a unique molecular identifier. TCRdb redid the calling of the 5' RACE reads with MiXCR, one entry per CDR3 protein. This sample yields under 65,000 distinct CDR3 sequences, of which around 13% are seen a single time; around 1.4% belongs to the top ten. This clonotype was counted only a few times. Its antigen is still unknown. Study-wide points: Matches to VDJdb favored anti-spike CD8 responses and missed private and CD4 specificities.

The chain carries TRBV12-3 or TRBV12-4 and TRBJ1-3, with 9 positions matching TRBD1. What was sequenced was whole blood. The receptor comes from an adult who was a healthcare worker with PCR-confirmed SARS-CoV-2 infection or an uninfected control (not recorded which). CDR3 amino acids: CASSLVLDRGRSGNTIYF. Written as DNA, the CDR3 is TGTGCCAGCAGTTTAGTACTGGACAGGGGAAGGTCTGGAAACACCATATATTTT.